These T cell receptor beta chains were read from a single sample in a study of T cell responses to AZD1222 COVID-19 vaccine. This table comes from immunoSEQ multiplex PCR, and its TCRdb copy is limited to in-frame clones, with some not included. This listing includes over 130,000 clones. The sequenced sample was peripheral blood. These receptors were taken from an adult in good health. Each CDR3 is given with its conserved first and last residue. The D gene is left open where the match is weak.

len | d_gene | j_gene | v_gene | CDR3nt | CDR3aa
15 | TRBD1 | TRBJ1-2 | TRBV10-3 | TGTGCCATCAGTGACCGGGACAGGGATGACTATGGCTACACCTTC | CAISDRDRDDYGYTF
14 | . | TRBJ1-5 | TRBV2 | TGTGCCAGCAGTGAAGCTAGGGCACCTAACGCCCAGCATTTT | CASSEARAPNAQHF
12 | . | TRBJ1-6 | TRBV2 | TGTGCCAGCAGGGCAAGCAATTCACCCCTCCACTTT | CASRASNSPLHF
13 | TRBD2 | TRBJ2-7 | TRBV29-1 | TGCAGCGTCGGGGGGGGACCAACCTACGAGCAGTACTTC | CSVGGGPTYEQYF
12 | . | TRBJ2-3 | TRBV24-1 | TGTGCCACCAGTGATTTCGGAAATACGCAGTATTTT | CATSDFGNTQYF
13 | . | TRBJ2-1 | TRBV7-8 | TGTGCCAGCAGCTTAGGGCTTGTAAATGAGCAGTTCTTC | CASSLGLVNEQFF
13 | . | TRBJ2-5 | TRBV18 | TGTGCCAGCTCACCAGGGGCAGAAGAGACCCAGTACTTC | CASSPGAEETQYF
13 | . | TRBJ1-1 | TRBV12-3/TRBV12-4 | TGTGCCAGCGCCCTCGGACCCGGAACTGAGGCTTTCTTT | CASALGPGTEAFF
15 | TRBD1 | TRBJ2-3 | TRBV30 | TGTGCCTGGAGTGCCGGGACAGGCCCCACAGATACGCAGTATTTT | CAWSAGTGPTDTQYF
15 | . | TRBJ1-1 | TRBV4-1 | TGCGCCAGCAGCCAAGATGGGGAGGGTTCCGCTGAAGCTTTCTTT | CASSQDGEGSAEAFF
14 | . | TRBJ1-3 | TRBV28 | TGTGCCAGCACCCTGGGGCGGCAAGGAAACACCATATATTTT | CASTLGRQGNTIYF
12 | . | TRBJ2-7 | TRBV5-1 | TGCGCCAGCAGCTTGGCCGGGTGGGAGCAGTACTTC | CASSLAGWEQYF
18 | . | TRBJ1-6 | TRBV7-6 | TGTGCCAGCAGCTTAGAGGTCTTGGGCGGCTTGGGGAATTCACCCCTCCACTTT | CASSLEVLGGLGNSPLHF
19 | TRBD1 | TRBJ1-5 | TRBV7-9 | TGTGCCAGCAGCCTTAGGGACAGGGAGATCCATCTGGGAAATCAGCCCCAGCATTTT | CASSLRDREIHLGNQPQHF
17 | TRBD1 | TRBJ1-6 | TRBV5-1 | TGCGCCAGTCAGAGGGGGGACAGCGGACTACCTAATTCACCCCTCCACTTT | CASQRGDSGLPNSPLHF
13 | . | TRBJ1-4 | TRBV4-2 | TGTGCCAGCAGCCAAGATCTAGGGGAAAAACTGTTTTTT | CASSQDLGEKLFF
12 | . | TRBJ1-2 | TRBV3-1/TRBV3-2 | TGTGCCAGCAGCGGAAGTAACTATGGCTACACCTTC | CASSGSNYGYTF
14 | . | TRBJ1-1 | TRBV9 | TGTGCCAGCAGCCCCGGGGCACATGAGACCAAAGCTTTCTTT | CASSPGAHETKAFF
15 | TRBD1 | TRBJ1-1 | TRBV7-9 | TGTGCCAGCAACTTTAAACAGGGGGCACACACTGAAGCTTTCTTT | CASNFKQGAHTEAFF
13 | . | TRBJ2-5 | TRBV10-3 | TGTGCCATCAGTGGTGTGTCAGTAGAGACCCAGTACTTC | CAISGVSVETQYF
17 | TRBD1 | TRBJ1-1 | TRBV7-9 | TGTGCCAGCAGCTTAGGATCACAGGGGGTGGTGAACACTGAAGCTTTCTTT | CASSLGSQGVVNTEAFF
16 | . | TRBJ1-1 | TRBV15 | TGTGCCACCAGCAGAGGGAGGGGCGCGGGGAACACTGAAGCTTTCTTT | CATSRGRGAGNTEAFF
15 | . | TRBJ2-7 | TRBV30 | TGTGCCTGGAGTGATAAAGGGGGGGCCGCCTACGAGCAGTACTTC | CAWSDKGGAAYEQYF
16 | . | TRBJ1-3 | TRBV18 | TGTGCCAGCTCACCACCCGACGGTTTCCTGGGAAACACCATATATTTT | CASSPPDGFLGNTIYF
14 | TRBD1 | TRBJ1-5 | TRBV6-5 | TGTGCCAGCAGGTCAGGGGGCCCGAATCAGCCCCAGCATTTT | CASRSGGPNQPQHF
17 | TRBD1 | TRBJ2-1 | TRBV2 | TGTGCCAGCTCCTTTTCTCAGGCACAGGGGGCGAACGGTGAGCAGTTCTTC | CASSFSQAQGANGEQFF
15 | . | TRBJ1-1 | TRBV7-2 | TGTGCCAGCAGCTTAGCGGGGGCCACGAACACTGAAGCTTTCTTT | CASSLAGATNTEAFF
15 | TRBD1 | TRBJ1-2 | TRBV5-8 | TGTGCCAGCAGCTTGCCCCGGGACAGGGGTTTTGGCTACACCTTC | CASSLPRDRGFGYTF
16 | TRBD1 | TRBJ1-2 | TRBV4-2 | TGTGCCAGCAGCCCGACAAGGACAGGGGGCAACTATGGCTACACCTTC | CASSPTRTGGNYGYTF
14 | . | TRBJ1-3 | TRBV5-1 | TGCGCCAGCAGCTTGGCGGCGGAAGGAAACACCATATATTTT | CASSLAAEGNTIYF
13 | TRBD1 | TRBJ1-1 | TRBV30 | TGTGCCTGGAGTACCACAGGGGGGGCTGAAGCTTTCTTT | CAWSTTGGAEAFF
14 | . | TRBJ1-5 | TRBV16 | TGTGCCAGCAGCCAACGTGACAAGAATCAGCCCCAGCATTTT | CASSQRDKNQPQHF
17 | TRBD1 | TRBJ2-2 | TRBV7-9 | TGTGCCAGCAGCTTAGCGCTCGGACAGGGCAACACCGGGGAGCTGTTTTTT | CASSLALGQGNTGELFF
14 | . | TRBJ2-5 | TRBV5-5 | TGTGCCAGCAGCTTGGATGGGACGCCATTTACCCAGTACTTC | CASSLDGTPFTQYF
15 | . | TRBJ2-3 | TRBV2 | TGTGCCAGCTGTGATCAGGGGATGCCCCCAGATACGCAGTATTTT | CASCDQGMPPDTQYF
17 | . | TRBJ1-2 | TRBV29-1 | TGCAGCGTTGACGCCTCGTCTCCCCACGGGGCGTGGAATGGCTACACCTTC | CSVDASSPHGAWNGYTF
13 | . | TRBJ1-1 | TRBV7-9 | TGTGCCAGCAGCTACCCTTGGCTTAATGAAGCTTTCTTT | CASSYPWLNEAFF
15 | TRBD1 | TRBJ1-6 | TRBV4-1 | TGCGCCAGCAGCCTCCAGACAGGGTTGAATTCACCCCTCCACTTT | CASSLQTGLNSPLHF
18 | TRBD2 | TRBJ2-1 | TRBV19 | TGTGCCAGTAGTCTCCGCCCCTCAACTAGCGGGGGATACAATGAGCAGTTCTTC | CASSLRPSTSGGYNEQFF
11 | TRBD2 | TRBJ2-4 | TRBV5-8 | TGTGCCAGCAGGGACCGGGGGGGTCAGTGGTTC | CASRDRGGQWF
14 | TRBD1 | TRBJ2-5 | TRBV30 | TGTGCCTGGACAAGGACAGGGATGCGTGAGACCCAGTACTTC | CAWTRTGMRETQYF